The sequence of this TCR beta chain was determined in a study of vaccination and CD4 T cells after COVID-19. Study summary: Post-diagnosis, post-COVID samples were collected after a median approximately 110 days, ranging 35 to 161. A median of 72 days (range 14 to 241) separated dose two from the taking of post-vaccine samples.

Treatment here: approximately nine-day PBMC culture with coronavirus spike peptide pools or control peptides (ViraFEST assay). Peptide pool stimulation in ViraFEST expanded antigen-specific T cells, whose TCRs were then sequenced. Isolation of CD4+ T cells by negative selection took place after roughly ten days of culture. An Oncomine TCR Beta short-read assay was used to sequence the DNA from cultured CD4+ T cells. TCRdb analysed the PCR reads with MiXCR anew, one entry per CDR3 protein. The data show about 21,000 distinct CDR3 sequences, 60% to 70% seen once. This clonotype is a singleton in its sample. Its antigen is not known. This CDR3 has 15 amino acids. V lost 6 bases and J lost 7; bases outside the gene matches: 12. Germline V lookup: CDR1 SEHNR, CDR2 FQNEAQ (reference sequence).

The sequence was collected from a human donor who had recovered from COVID-19. Material: CD4+ T cells from blood, cultured in vitro. The chain links TRBV7-9 to TRBJ2-5; 9 nucleotides match TRBD1. The CDR3 DNA is TGTGCCAGCAGTTACACCGGGACAGGGAGGGGGACCCAGTACTTC. The encoded protein is CASSYTGTGRGTQYF.